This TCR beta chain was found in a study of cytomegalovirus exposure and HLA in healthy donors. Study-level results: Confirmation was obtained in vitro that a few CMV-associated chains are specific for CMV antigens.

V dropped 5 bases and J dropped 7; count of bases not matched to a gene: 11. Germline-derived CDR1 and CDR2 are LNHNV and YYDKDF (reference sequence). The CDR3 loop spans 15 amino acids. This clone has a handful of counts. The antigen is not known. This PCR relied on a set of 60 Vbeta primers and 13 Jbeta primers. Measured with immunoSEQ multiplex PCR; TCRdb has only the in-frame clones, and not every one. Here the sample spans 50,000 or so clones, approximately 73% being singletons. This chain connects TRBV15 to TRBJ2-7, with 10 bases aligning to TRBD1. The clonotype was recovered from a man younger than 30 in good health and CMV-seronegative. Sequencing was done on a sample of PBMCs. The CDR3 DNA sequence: TGTGCCACCAGCCCTCGGACAGGGGGGCGAGAGGAGCAGTACTTC. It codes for CATSPRTGGREEQYF.